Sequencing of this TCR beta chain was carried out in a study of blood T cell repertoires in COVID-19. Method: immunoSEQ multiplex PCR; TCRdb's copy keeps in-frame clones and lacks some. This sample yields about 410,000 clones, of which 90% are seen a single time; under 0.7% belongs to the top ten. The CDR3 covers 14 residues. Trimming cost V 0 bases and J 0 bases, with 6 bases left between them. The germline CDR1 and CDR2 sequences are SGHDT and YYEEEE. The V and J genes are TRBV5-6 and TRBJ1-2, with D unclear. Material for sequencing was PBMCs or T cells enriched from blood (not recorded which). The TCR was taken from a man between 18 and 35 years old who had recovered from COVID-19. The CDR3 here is CASSLGQANYGYTF. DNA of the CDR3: TGTGCCAGCAGCTTGGGACAAGCTAACTATGGCTACACCTTC.